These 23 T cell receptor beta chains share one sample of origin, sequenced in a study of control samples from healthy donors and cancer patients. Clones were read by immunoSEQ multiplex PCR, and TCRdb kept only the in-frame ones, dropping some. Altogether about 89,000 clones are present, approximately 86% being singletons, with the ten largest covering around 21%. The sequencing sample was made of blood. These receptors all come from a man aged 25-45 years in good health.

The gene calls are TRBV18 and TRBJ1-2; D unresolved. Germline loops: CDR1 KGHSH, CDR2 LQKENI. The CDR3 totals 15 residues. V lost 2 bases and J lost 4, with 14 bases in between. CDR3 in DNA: TGTGCCAGCTCACCAGACCGCTTCCTGGGCTATGGCTACACCTTC. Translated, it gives CASSPDRFLGYGYTF.

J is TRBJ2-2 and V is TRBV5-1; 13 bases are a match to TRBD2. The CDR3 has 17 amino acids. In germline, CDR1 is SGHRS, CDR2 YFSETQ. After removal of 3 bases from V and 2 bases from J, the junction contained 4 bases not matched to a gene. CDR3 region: CASSSTSGGANTGELFF. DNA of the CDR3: TGCGCCAGCAGCTCAACTAGCGGGGGGGCCAACACCGGGGAGCTGTTTTTT.

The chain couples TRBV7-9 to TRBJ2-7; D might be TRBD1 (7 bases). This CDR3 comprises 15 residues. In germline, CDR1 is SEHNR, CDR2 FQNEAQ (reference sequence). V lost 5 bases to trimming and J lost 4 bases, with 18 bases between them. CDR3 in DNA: TGTGCCAGCAGCCCTCCCAGGGGGGATTTTTACGAGCAGTACTTC. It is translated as CASSPPRGDFYEQYF. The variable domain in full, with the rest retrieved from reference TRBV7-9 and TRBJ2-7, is DTGVSQNPRHKITKRGQNVTFRCDPISEHNRLYWYRQTLGQGPEFLTYFQNEAQLEKSRLLSDRFSAERPKGSFSTLEIQRTEQGDSAMYLCASSPPRGDFYEQYFGPGTRLTVT.

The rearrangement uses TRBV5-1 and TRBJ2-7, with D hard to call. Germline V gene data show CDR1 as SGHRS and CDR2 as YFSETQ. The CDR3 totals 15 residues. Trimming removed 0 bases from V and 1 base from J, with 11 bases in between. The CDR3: CASSLALSPSYEQYF. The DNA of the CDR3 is TGCGCCAGCAGCTTGGCCTTGAGTCCATCCTACGAGCAGTACTTC.

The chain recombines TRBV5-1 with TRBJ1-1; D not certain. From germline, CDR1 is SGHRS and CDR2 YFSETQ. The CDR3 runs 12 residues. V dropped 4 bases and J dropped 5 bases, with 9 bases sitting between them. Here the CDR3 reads CASSLRPTEAFF. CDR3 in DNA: TGCGCCAGCAGCCTCCGACCGACTGAAGCTTTCTTT. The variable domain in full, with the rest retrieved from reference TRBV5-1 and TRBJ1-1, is KAGVTQTPRYLIKTRGQQVTLSCSPISGHRSVSWYQQTPGQGLQFLFEYFSETQRNKGNFPGRFSGRQFSNSRSEMNVSTLELGDSALYLCASSLRPTEAFFGQGTRLTVV.

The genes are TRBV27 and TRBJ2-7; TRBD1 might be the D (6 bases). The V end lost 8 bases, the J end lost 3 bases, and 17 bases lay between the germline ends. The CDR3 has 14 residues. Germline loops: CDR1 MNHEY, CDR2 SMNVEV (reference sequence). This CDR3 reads CASRALGGDYEQYF. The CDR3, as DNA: TGTGCCAGCCGGGCCTTAGGGGGAGACTACGAGCAGTACTTC.

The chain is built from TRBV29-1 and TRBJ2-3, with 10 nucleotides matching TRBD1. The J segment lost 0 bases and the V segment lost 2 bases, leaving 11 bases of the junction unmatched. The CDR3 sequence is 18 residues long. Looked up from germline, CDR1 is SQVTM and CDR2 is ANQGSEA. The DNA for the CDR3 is TGCAGCGTTGAACCCCGGGACAGGGGTACTCCTAGCACAGATACGCAGTATTTT. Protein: CSVEPRDRGTPSTDTQYF.

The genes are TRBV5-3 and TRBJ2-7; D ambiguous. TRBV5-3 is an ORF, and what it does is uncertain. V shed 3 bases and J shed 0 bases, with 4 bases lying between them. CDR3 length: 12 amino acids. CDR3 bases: TGTGCCAGAAGCTCGAACTCCTACGAGCAGTACGTC. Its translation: CARSSNSYEQYV.

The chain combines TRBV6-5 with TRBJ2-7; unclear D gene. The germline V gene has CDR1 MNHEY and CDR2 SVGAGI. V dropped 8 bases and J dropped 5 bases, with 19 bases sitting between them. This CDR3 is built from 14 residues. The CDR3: CASRNPSIAHEQYV. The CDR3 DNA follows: TGTGCCAGCCGGAATCCATCCATTGCACACGAGCAGTACGTC.

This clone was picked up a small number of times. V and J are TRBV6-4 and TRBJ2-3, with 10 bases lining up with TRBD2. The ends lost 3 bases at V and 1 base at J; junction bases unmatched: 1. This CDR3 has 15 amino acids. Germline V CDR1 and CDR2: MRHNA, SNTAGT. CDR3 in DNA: TGTGCCAGCAGTGAAGGGACTAGCGGCACAGATACGCAGTATTTT. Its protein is CASSEGTSGTDTQYF.

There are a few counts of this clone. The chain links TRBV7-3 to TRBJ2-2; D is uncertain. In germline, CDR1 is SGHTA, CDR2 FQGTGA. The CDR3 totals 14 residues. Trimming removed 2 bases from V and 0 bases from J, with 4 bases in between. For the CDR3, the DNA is TGTGCCAGCAGCTTAGGGGCGAACACCGGGGAGCTGTTTTTT. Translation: CASSLGANTGELFF.

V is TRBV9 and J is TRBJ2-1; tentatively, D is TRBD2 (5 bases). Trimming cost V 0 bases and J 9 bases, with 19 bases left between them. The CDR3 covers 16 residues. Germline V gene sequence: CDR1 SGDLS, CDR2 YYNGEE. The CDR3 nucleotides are TGTGCCAGCAGCGTAGAGTCGGGGTGGTGGTCTGCTGAGCAGTTCTTC. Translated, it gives CASSVESGWWSAEQFF.

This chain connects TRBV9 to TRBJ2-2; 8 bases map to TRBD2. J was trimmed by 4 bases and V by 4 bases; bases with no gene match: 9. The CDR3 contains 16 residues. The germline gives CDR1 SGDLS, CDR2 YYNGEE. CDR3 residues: CASSPGGGVVTGELFF. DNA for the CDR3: TGTGCCAGCAGCCCCGGGGGGGGAGTAGTCACCGGGGAGCTGTTTTTT.

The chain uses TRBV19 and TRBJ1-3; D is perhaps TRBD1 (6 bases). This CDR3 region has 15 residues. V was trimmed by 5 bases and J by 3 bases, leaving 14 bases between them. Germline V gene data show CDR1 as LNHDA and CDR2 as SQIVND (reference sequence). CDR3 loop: CASSPGDRIGNTIYF. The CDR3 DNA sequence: TGTGCCAGTAGTCCAGGAGACAGGATTGGAAACACCATATATTTT.

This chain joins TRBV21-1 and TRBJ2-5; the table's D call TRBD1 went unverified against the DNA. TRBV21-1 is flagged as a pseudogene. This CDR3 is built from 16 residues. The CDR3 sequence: CASSKAGTDKQETQYF. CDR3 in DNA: TGTGCCAGCAGCAAAGCCGGGACAGATAAACAAGAGACCCAGTACTTC.

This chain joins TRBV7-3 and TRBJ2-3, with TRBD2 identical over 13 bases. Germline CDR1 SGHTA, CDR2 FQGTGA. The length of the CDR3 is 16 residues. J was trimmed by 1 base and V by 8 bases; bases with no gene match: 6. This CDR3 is CASGTGTSGGTDTQYF. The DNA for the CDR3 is TGTGCCAGCGGCACCGGGACTAGCGGGGGCACAGATACGCAGTATTTT. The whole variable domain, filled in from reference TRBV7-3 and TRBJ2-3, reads GAGVSQTPSNKVTEKGKYVELRCDPISGHTALYWYRQSLGQGPEFLIYFQGTGAADDSGLPNDRFFAVRPEGSVSTLKIQRTERGDSAVYLCASGTGTSGGTDTQYFGPGTRLTVL.

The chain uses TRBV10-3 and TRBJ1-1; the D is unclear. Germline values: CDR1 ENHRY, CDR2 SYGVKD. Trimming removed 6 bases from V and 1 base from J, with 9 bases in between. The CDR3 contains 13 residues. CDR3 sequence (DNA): TGTGCCATCAGAGACGTTACGAACACTGAAGCTTTCTTT. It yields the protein CAIRDVTNTEAFF.

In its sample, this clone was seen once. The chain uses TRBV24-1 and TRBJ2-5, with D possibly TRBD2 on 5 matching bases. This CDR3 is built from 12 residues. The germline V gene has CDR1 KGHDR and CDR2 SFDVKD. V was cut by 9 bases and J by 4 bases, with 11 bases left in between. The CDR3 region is CATAGERETQYF. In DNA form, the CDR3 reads TGTGCCACCGCCGGGGAACGAGAGACCCAGTACTTC.

The CDR3 bases are TGTGCCAGCAGTTCAGGGGGCGGATTCTATGGCTACACCTTC. Translation: CASSSGGGFYGYTF. V is TRBV6-5 and J is TRBJ1-2; 8 bases are a match to TRBD1. The CDR3 has 14 amino acids. V was clipped by 4 bases and J by 4 bases; unmatched bases: 5. CDR1 is MNHEY and CDR2 is SVGAGI in the germline V gene.

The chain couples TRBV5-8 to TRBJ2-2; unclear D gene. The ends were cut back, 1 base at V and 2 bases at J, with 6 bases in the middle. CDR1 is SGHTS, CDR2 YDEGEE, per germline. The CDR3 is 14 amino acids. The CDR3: CASSLRANTGELFF. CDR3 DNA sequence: TGTGCCAGCAGCTTGAGGGCCAACACCGGGGAGCTGTTTTTT.

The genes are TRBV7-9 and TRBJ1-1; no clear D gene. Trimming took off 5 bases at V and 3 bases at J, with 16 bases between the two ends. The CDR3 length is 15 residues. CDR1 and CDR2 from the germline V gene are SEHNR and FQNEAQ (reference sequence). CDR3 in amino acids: CASSLSGGRDTEAFF. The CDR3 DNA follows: TGTGCCAGCAGCCTCAGTGGAGGGAGAGACACTGAAGCTTTCTTT.

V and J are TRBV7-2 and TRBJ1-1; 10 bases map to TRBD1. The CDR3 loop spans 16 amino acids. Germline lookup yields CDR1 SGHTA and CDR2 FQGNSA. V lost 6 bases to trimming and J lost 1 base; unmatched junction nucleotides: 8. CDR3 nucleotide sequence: TGTGCCAGCAGGCGATGGACAGGGGGATCGAACACTGAAGCTTTCTTT. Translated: CASRRWTGGSNTEAFF.

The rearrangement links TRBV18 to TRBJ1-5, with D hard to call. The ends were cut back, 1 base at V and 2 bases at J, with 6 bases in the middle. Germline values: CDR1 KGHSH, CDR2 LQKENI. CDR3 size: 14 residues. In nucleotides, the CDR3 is TGTGCCAGCTCACCACTGGTAGGCAATCAGCCCCAGCATTTT. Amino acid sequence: CASSPLVGNQPQHF.